Listed here is a single TCR beta chain. Its antigen remains unidentified. Donors likely had unrecorded immune exposures despite being nominally healthy when sampled. Primers included in the PCR were 60 Vbeta and 13 Jbeta primers. Some clones are missing from TCRdb's copy, which holds only in-frame ones; the method was immunoSEQ multiplex PCR. The sample records roughly 180,000 clones, 70% to 90% being singletons. This record belongs to a study of cytomegalovirus exposure and HLA in healthy donors. Study conclusions and caveats: Analysis performed later found roughly 17,000 TCR beta sequences associated with HLA alleles at 0.05 false discovery rate.

The germline CDR1 and CDR2 sequences are SGHTA and FQGNSA. The CDR3 is 13 residues long. V was clipped by 1 base and J by 7 bases, with 8 bases between them. The sequenced material came from PBMCs. The clonotype originates from a male donor in good health and CMV-seronegative. The J gene is TRBJ1-5, the V gene TRBV7-2; possible D gene TRBD1, 5 bases. Written as DNA, the CDR3 is TGTGCCAGCAGCTTAGAAAGGGGCCAGCCCCAGCATTTT. Translated, it gives CASSLERGQPQHF.